The table lists the clone carrying this T cell receptor (beta chain) with a few counts. Its antigen is unknown. Germline V gene sequence: CDR1 DFQATT, CDR2 SNEGSKA (reference sequence). Trimming left V 3 bases short and J 2 bases short, with 19 bases between. CDR3 length: 16 amino acids. The data originate from a study of T-cell memory formation after mild COVID-19. Study in general: TCR clusters mostly belonged to single donors. Study-level results: CM and EM subsets held most contracting CD4+ clones; EMRA held CD8+ ones. A subset of responding clones appeared in pre-infection memory, suggesting cross-reactive memory joined.

Constant-segment primers were used for 5'RACE, and the resulting TCR alpha and TCR beta cDNA libraries carried sample barcodes and UMIs. TCRdb ran MiXCR on the 5' RACE reads and lists one entry per CDR3 protein. Of hundreds of thousands of distinct CDR3 sequences listed, approximately 21% are singletons. The sequence derives from an adult woman who had mild COVID-19 (a few samples of this study predate the infection). Cell type and time point are not known. This sequence joins TRBV20-1 and TRBJ1-2; weak D call: TRBD1 (6 bases). Sequenced sample: PBMCs or a T cell subset sorted from them (not recorded which). The CDR3 sequence is CSASDPTGRGNYGYTF. The CDR3 coding sequence is TGCAGTGCTAGCGATCCTACAGGGAGGGGGAACTATGGCTACACCTTC.